This is a list of T cell receptor beta chains from one sample in a study of T cell responses to AZD1222 COVID-19 vaccine. Repertoires were generated with immunoSEQ multiplex PCR, while TCRdb's copy carries only in-frame clones and drops some. Among some 120,000 clones listed, more than 80% were seen once. Sequences were derived from peripheral blood, sampled 28 days after the second dose of the MenACWY control vaccine. These receptors were obtained from an adult who received the MenACWY meningococcal vaccine as a control. Both conserved end residues are part of each CDR3. A D gene is named only where the DNA matches it firmly. Some rows mark clone size as missing; the rest say once, few, many or name a class of expanded clone.

NA | TRBJ1-5 | TRBV30 | 13 | NA | TGTGCCTGGAGTCCCGGGGGCAATCAGCCCCAGCATTTT | CAWSPGGNQPQHF
NA | TRBJ1-1 | TRBV3-1/TRBV3-2 | 14 | NA | TGTGCCAGCAGCCCCGAACCAGGGAGCACTGAAGCTTTCTTT | CASSPEPGSTEAFF
TRBD1 | TRBJ1-3 | TRBV5-4 | 15 | NA | TGTGCCAGCAGCCGCACAGGGGGCGCTGGAAACACCATATATTTT | CASSRTGGAGNTIYF
NA | TRBJ2-6 | TRBV7-8 | 19 | NA | TGTGCCAGCAGCTTAGAAGACAGTTGGGGACTCTCTGGGGCCAACGTCCTGACTTTC | CASSLEDSWGLSGANVLTF
NA | TRBJ1-2 | TRBV4-2 | 15 | NA | TGTGCCAGCAGCCAGGACAGAAACTACAACTATGGCTACACCTTC | CASSQDRNYNYGYTF
NA | TRBJ1-6 | TRBV5-4 | 12 | NA | TGTGCCAGCAGCTTGCCAGGGTCACCCCTCCACTTT | CASSLPGSPLHF
NA | TRBJ1-2 | TRBV19 | 13 | NA | TGTGCCAGTAGTCCCCTGACAGGTGGGGGCTACACCTTC | CASSPLTGGGYTF
NA | TRBJ1-5 | TRBV19 | 15 | once | TGTGCCAGTAGACCCGCAGGGGCTAGCAATCAGCCCCAGCATTTT | CASRPAGASNQPQHF
NA | TRBJ1-1 | TRBV29-1 | 13 | NA | TGCAGCGCGTCGACCAGCATGAACACTGAAGCTTTCTTT | CSASTSMNTEAFF
NA | TRBJ2-1 | TRBV5-1 | 17 | NA | TGCGCCAGCAGCCCCCATGGGGGACGGAGCTCCTACAATGAGCAGTTCTTC | CASSPHGGRSSYNEQFF
NA | TRBJ2-5 | TRBV28 | 14 | NA | TGTGCCAGCAGTTCGGCAGGGCCACAAGAGACCCAGTACTTC | CASSSAGPQETQYF
TRBD1 | TRBJ1-2 | TRBV6-5 | 16 | NA | TGTGCCAGCAGTTACTCGGGGACAGGGACCAACTATGGCTACACCTTC | CASSYSGTGTNYGYTF
TRBD1 | TRBJ2-5 | TRBV9 | 16 | NA | TGTGCCAGCAGCGCGCGGGGACAGGATGCAAAAGAGACCCAGTACTTC | CASSARGQDAKETQYF
TRBD2 | TRBJ2-5 | TRBV2 | 13 | NA | TGTGCCAGCCGGGACCCGGGAGGAGAGACCCAGTACTTC | CASRDPGGETQYF
NA | TRBJ2-1 | TRBV2 | 16 | NA | TGTGCCAGCAGGCCCAGGTCCGGGTTCGGGAACAATGAGCAGTTCTTC | CASRPRSGFGNNEQFF
NA | TRBJ2-7 | TRBV5-6 | 16 | NA | TGTGCCAGCAGCTTGCAGGCCCGGGGATACTCCTACGAGCAGTACTTC | CASSLQARGYSYEQYF
NA | TRBJ2-5 | TRBV7-9 | 14 | NA | TGTGCCAGCGGCGAGCGCGGGGCGTTGGAGACCCAGTACTTC | CASGERGALETQYF
TRBD1 | TRBJ2-7 | TRBV18 | 15 | NA | TGTGCCAGCTCAGAAGGACAGGGGAATTCCTACGAGCAGTACTTC | CASSEGQGNSYEQYF
NA | TRBJ1-2 | TRBV29-1 | 15 | NA | TGCAGCGTTGAAGATCGGGGGGCGTCCAACTATGGCTACACCTTC | CSVEDRGASNYGYTF
TRBD2 | TRBJ2-3 | TRBV24-1 | 17 | NA | TGTGCCACCAGTGATCGGACTAGCGGGAGGGAGACAGATACGCAGTATTTT | CATSDRTSGRETDTQYF
TRBD2 | TRBJ2-3 | TRBV7-2 | 16 | NA | TGTGCCAGCAGCTTAGGCCCCGGGACTAGAACAGATACGCAGTATTTT | CASSLGPGTRTDTQYF
NA | TRBJ2-7 | TRBV12-3/TRBV12-4 | 12 | NA | TGTGCCAGCAGTCGACAGTTTCGCGAGCAGTACTTC | CASSRQFREQYF
NA | TRBJ1-2 | TRBV5-8 | 13 | few | TGTGCCAGCAGCTTGGAGGCAAGCTATGGCTACACCTTC | CASSLEASYGYTF
TRBD1 | TRBJ1-1 | TRBV6-2/TRBV6-3 | 14 | NA | TGTGCCAGCAGTTACCAGGACAGGGCAACTGAAGCTTTCTTT | CASSYQDRATEAFF